Listed here are 20 T cell receptor beta chains from one sample, sequenced in a study of beta chain features in type 1 diabetes. Sequencing targeted expressed TCRB transcripts, as all isolated RNA had been reverse transcribed. The protocol was immunoSEQ multiplex PCR, while the TCRdb copy is restricted to in-frame clones and leaves out a portion. The data show around 690,000 clones, around an eighth seen once. Antigens for these TCRs are unknown. Study findings and constraints: TCRB CDR3 length was moderately but significantly reduced in all four CD4+ subsets of Type 1 diabetes patients.

The material sequenced was naive CD4+ T cells from blood. Source of these receptors: a man aged 25 to 45 with type 1 diabetes.

This clone has more than one count but fewer than ten. The rearrangement uses TRBV5-8 and TRBJ2-7; D call uncertain. The germline CDR1 and CDR2 sequences are SGHTS and YDEGEE. Between the trimmed V and J ends, which lost 4 bases and 3 bases, there was a span of 11 bases. The length of the CDR3 is 13 residues. In DNA, the CDR3 is TGTGCCAGCAGCCTCATCCGGCTCTACGAGCAGTACTTC. Protein: CASSLIRLYEQYF.

V and J are TRBV19 and TRBJ1-4; D is perhaps TRBD1 (5 bases). Germline CDR1 reads LNHDA; CDR2 reads SQIVND (reference sequence). This CDR3 is built from 13 residues. V lost 4 bases to trimming and J lost 8 bases, with 11 bases between them. CDR3: CASSTGVNEKLFF. The CDR3 DNA reads TGTGCCAGTAGTACGGGGGTAAACGAAAAACTGTTTTTT.

This clone was recorded a few times. Written as DNA, the CDR3 is TGTGCCAGCAGCAAAGGGAGGGAGTTCGAAAAACTGTTTTTT. Translating gives CASSKGREFEKLFF. The V call is TRBV7-2, the J call TRBJ1-4; D remains ambiguous. The CDR3 has 14 residues. In germline, CDR1 is SGHTA, CDR2 FQGNSA. Trimming shortened V by 5 bases and J by 8 bases, and 15 bases separated the two germline ends.

The chain employs TRBV9 and TRBJ2-3; D is tentatively TRBD1 or TRBD2 (5 bases each). The CDR3 has 16 amino acids. Germline assignment: CDR1 SGDLS and CDR2 YYNGEE. V was shortened by 3 bases and J by 3 bases, with 17 bases between the two germline ends. The CDR3 DNA follows: TGTGCCAGCAGCGACCGTAGGGGAGCAGGGACAGATACGCAGTATTTT. Translation gives CASSDRRGAGTDTQYF.

This sequence joins TRBV21-1 and TRBJ2-1; the table's TRBD1 call for D was not verified on the DNA. TRBV21-1 is a listed pseudogene. This CDR3 is built from 15 residues. This chain's CDR3 is CASSPDRRLSNEQFF. The CDR3 DNA sequence: TGTGCCAGCAGCCCGGACAGGCGACTAAGCAATGAGCAGTTCTTC.

V is TRBV23-1 and J is TRBJ1-2; weak D call: TRBD1 (6 bases). TRBV23-1 qualifies as an ORF whose function is uncertain. Trimming stripped 3 bases from V and 7 bases from J, with 9 bases between. The CDR3 is 12 amino acids. The CDR3 DNA is TGCGCCAGCAGTCATAGGGGGGGTGGCTACACCTTC. Encoded protein: CASSHRGGGYTF.

This chain links TRBV2 with TRBJ1-6, with D unresolved. Germline CDR1 is SNHLY and CDR2 is FYNNEI. The CDR3 has 14 residues. V gave up 5 bases and J gave up 8 bases, with 13 bases separating them. The CDR3 sequence is CASSSLISDSPLHF. The CDR3 coding sequence is TGTGCCAGCAGTAGTCTCATCTCGGATTCACCCCTCCACTTT.

The chain uses TRBV4-3 and TRBJ2-1; no reliable D call. V gave up 0 bases and J gave up 1 base, with 7 bases separating them. CDR1 and CDR2 (germline): LGHNA, YSLEER. The CDR3 spans 15 residues. The chain's CDR3 is CASSQDGFSYNEQFF. CDR3 coding DNA: TGCGCCAGCAGCCAAGACGGATTTTCCTACAATGAGCAGTTCTTC.

DNA of the CDR3: TGCAGCGTTGAACGAGCAGCTGAGCAGTTCTTC. Protein product: CSVERAAEQFF. The rearrangement joins TRBV29-1 to TRBJ2-1; D remains ambiguous. This CDR3 region has 11 residues. CDR1 and CDR2 from the germline V gene are SQVTM and ANQGSEA. The ends were cut back, 2 bases at V and 9 bases at J, with 8 bases in the middle.

CDR3 coding DNA: TGTGCCAGCAACCGACTCCTCGAGGTTAACACCGGGGAGCTGTTTTTT. It encodes CASNRLLEVNTGELFF. The rearrangement links TRBV11-2 to TRBJ2-2; D remains unclear. The CDR3 consists of 16 residues. Germline lookup yields CDR1 SGHAT and CDR2 FQNNGV. Deletions cut 7 bases from V and 2 bases from J, with 17 bases between.

This clone turned up a few times. This sequence joins TRBV28 and TRBJ2-1, with D tentatively TRBD2 (6 bases). Trimming left V 3 bases short and J 0 bases short, with 9 bases between. This CDR3 is 15 amino acids long. Germline CDR1 and CDR2: MDHEN and SYDVKM. DNA of the CDR3: TGTGCCAGCAGTTTTGTTAGCGGCTCCTACAATGAGCAGTTCTTC. Translation gives CASSFVSGSYNEQFF.

The CDR3 region is CASSELDSFYGYTF. The CDR3 bases are TGTGCCAGCTCAGAACTGGACAGTTTCTATGGCTACACCTTC. This chain uses TRBV18 with TRBJ1-2; D possibly corresponds to TRBD1 (6 bases). The CDR3 is made up of 14 amino acids. Germline V gives CDR1 KGHSH, CDR2 LQKENI. Trimming stripped 5 bases from V and 4 bases from J, with 14 bases between.

DNA for the CDR3: TGTGCCAGCAGTTTATTAGCTCCGAGAGGCTACACCTTC. Protein sequence: CASSLLAPRGYTF. The chain joins TRBV28 to TRBJ1-2, with D hard to call. CDR3 size: 13 residues. The V gene's germline CDR1 is MDHEN and CDR2 SYDVKM. The V end lost 1 base, the J end lost 8 bases, and 11 bases lay between the germline ends.

This clone has more than one count but fewer than ten. This chain links TRBV2 with TRBJ1-3; possibly TRBD1 for D (5 bases). The CDR3 runs 16 residues. Trimming took off 5 bases at V and 3 bases at J, with 17 bases between the two ends. Germline loops: CDR1 SNHLY, CDR2 FYNNEI. CDR3 amino acids: CASSPPGRTLGNTIYF. CDR3 DNA: TGTGCCAGCAGTCCTCCAGGGCGAACCCTTGGAAACACCATATATTTT.

This rearrangement joins TRBV18 to TRBJ2-2; D may be TRBD2 (5 bases). The CDR3 runs 13 residues. The germline V gene has CDR1 KGHSH and CDR2 LQKENI. Trimming removed 4 bases at V and 7 bases at J, with 10 bases between. In nucleotides, the CDR3 is TGTGCCAGCTCACACGGAGGAGTCGGGGAGCTGTTTTTT. This gives the protein CASSHGGVGELFF.

This clone was seen a few times. This chain links TRBV2 with TRBJ2-7, with D hard to call. This CDR3 contains 11 residues. V was pared by 9 bases and J by 3 bases, with 9 bases between. In germline, CDR1 is SNHLY, CDR2 FYNNEI. DNA of the CDR3: TGTGCCAGTACCTATTTCTACGAGCAGTACTTC. Protein sequence: CASTYFYEQYF.

This clone has a handful of counts. The chain carries TRBV7-9 and TRBJ1-5, with D uncertain. The CDR3 length is 12 residues. V was shortened by 5 bases and J by 5 bases, with 7 bases between the two germline ends. Germline CDR1 is SEHNR and CDR2 is FQNEAQ (reference sequence). The CDR3 bases are TGTGCCAGCAGCCCCACCGATCAGCCCCAGCATTTT. This codes for CASSPTDQPQHF.

The rearrangement joins TRBV28 to TRBJ2-1; no firm D call. Trimming shortened V by 5 bases and J by 5 bases, and 4 bases separated the two germline ends. There are 11 residues in the CDR3. Germline V gene data show CDR1 as MDHEN and CDR2 as SYDVKM. The CDR3 protein is CASSIHNEQFF. In DNA, the CDR3 is TGTGCCAGCAGTATCCACAATGAGCAGTTCTTC.

This chain uses TRBV30 with TRBJ2-2, with a weak D call TRBD2 (7 bases). CDR1 is GTSNPN and CDR2 is SVGIG in the germline V gene (reference sequence). This CDR3 has 15 residues. V was cut by 2 bases and J by 7 bases, with 17 bases left in between. Written as DNA, the CDR3 is TGTGCCTGGAGTCGGTGGGGGGGCGTCGGCGGGGAGCTGTTTTTT. The encoded protein is CAWSRWGGVGGELFF.

The V and J genes are TRBV9 and TRBJ1-6, with D perhaps matching TRBD1 (5 bases). The germline gives CDR1 SGDLS, CDR2 YYNGEE. Trimming took 3 bases from V and 14 from J, leaving 12 bases between them. The CDR3 loop spans 12 amino acids. The DNA of the CDR3 is TGTGCCAGCAGCGCCTACCTGGGGGCCCTCCACTTT. Translation gives CASSAYLGALHF.